These 24 T cell receptor beta chains share one sample of origin, sequenced in a study of Graves' ophthalmopathy and Graves' hyperthyroidism. TCR beta CDR3 regions were amplified from RNA transcripts. Second-round multiplex PCR came after a first-round RT-PCR that employed HTBI primers. TCRdb re-called the multiplex PCR reads through MiXCR, storing one row per CDR3 protein. The sample records about 1.2 million distinct CDR3 sequences, about 36% being singletons. Sequenced material: peripheral blood or thyroid tissue (not recorded which). The source of these receptors is an adult man with Graves' hyperthyroidism.

The chain is built from TRBV2 and TRBJ2-7, with a weak D call TRBD2 (6 bases). The CDR3 has 12 residues. Germline V gives CDR1 SNHLY, CDR2 FYNNEI. Trimming shortened V by 8 bases and J by 5 bases, and 13 bases separated the two germline ends. The CDR3 region is CASGPGLDEQYF. CDR3 DNA: TGTGCCAGCGGTCCGGGACTGGACGAGCAGTACTTC.

The chain has TRBV7-2 and TRBJ1-6; no firm D call. V lost 5 bases to trimming and J lost 11 bases, with 1 base between them. The CDR3 has 9 amino acids. Looked up from germline, CDR1 is SGHTA and CDR2 is FQGNSA. Here the CDR3 reads CASSTPLHF. The CDR3 bases are TGTGCCAGCAGCACACCCCTCCACTTT.

Concerning this clonotype itself: One junction end disagrees with the germline gene, perhaps due to a read error. This chain connects TRBV11-2 to TRBJ2-5; D perhaps matches TRBD1 (5 bases). CDR3 length: 17 amino acids. Germline CDR1 is SGHAT and CDR2 is FQNNGV. CDR3 protein: CASSQDHAAGRFKVQYF. CDR3 DNA sequence: TGCGCCAGCAGCCAAGATCATGCGGCAGGGCGTTTCAAAGTCCAGTACTTC.

This clonotype was recorded many times. This chain joins TRBV20-1 and TRBJ2-5, with 7 bases that match TRBD2. Germline loops: CDR1 DFQATT, CDR2 SNEGSKA (reference sequence). V lost 4 bases to trimming and J lost 0 bases; unmatched junction nucleotides: 8. This CDR3 is 15 amino acids long. The CDR3 protein is CSAIPPSGHQETQYF. CDR3 in DNA: TGCAGTGCTATTCCGCCTAGCGGCCACCAAGAGACCCAGTACTTC.

The J gene is TRBJ1-1, the V gene TRBV7-8; the D is unclear. The CDR3 consists of 12 residues. Germline CDR1 SGHVS, CDR2 FQNEAQ. V dropped 0 bases and J dropped 9 bases, with 8 bases sitting between them. The CDR3 coding sequence is TGTGCCAGCAGCTTAGCAGTAGGAAAAGCTTTCTTT. Its protein product is CASSLAVGKAFF.

On this clonotype itself: This may be a read error: a much more frequent sequence differs by one nucleotide. V usage is TRBV7-9 and J usage is TRBJ1-4; TRBD1 is a possible D gene (5 bases). Trimming removed 6 bases at V and 4 bases at J, with 12 bases between. The CDR3 covers 14 residues. Germline V gene sequence: CDR1 SEHNR, CDR2 FQNEAQ (reference sequence). The CDR3 coding sequence is TGTGCCAGCAGTGCCGCAGGGTTTAATGAAAAACTGTTTTTT. It translates to CASSAAGFNEKLFF.

This chain joins TRBV20-1 and TRBJ1-4, with D possibly being TRBD1 (5 bases). V lost 5 bases to trimming and J lost 6 bases, with 10 bases between them. Germline V gene sequence: CDR1 DFQATT, CDR2 SNEGSKA (reference sequence). The CDR3 covers 12 residues. The DNA of the CDR3 is TGCAGTGCTCGAGGGGACTATGAAAAACTGTTTTTT. Translation gives CSARGDYEKLFF.

In this sample, this clonotype turned up a few times. The chain uses TRBV28 and TRBJ1-4; 7 nucleotides match TRBD1. Germline assignment: CDR1 MDHEN and CDR2 SYDVKM. V lost 6 bases, J lost 8 bases, and 6 bases stayed unmatched. The CDR3 totals 13 residues. CDR3 DNA: TGTGCCAGCAGCCTCGGGACAGAAGAAAAACTGTTTTTT. This sequence encodes CASSLGTEEKLFF.

This clonotype was found many times. The rearrangement links TRBV7-9 to TRBJ2-5; TRBD1 matches 9 bases. CDR1 and CDR2 (germline): SEHNR, FQNEAQ (reference sequence). V dropped 4 bases and J dropped 3; count of bases not matched to a gene: 9. CDR3 length: 16 amino acids. The CDR3 loop reads CASSSIPGQGKETQYF. The CDR3 nucleotides are TGTGCCAGCAGCTCCATTCCGGGACAGGGAAAAGAGACCCAGTACTTC.

This clonotype was seen only a few times. The chain joins TRBV4-1 to TRBJ1-1; 8 bases map to TRBD1. The CDR3 runs to 14 residues. Germline lookup yields CDR1 MGHRA and CDR2 YSYEKL. V dropped 5 bases and J dropped 5; count of bases not matched to a gene: 7. CDR3 loop: CASSFSGGETEAFF. Here the CDR3 DNA reads TGCGCCAGCAGCTTCTCAGGGGGCGAGACTGAAGCTTTCTTT.

In this sample, this clonotype turned up many times. The chain couples TRBV7-2 to TRBJ1-2; possible D gene TRBD1, 5 bases. The ends were cut back, 4 bases at V and 4 bases at J, with 19 bases in the middle. Germline-derived CDR1 and CDR2 are SGHTA and FQGNSA. The length of the CDR3 is 16 residues. The CDR3 DNA reads as TGTGCCAGCAGCTCCCAAAGTGCCGGGACCGTCTATGGCTACACCTTC. It yields the protein CASSSQSAGTVYGYTF.

The gene calls are TRBV2 and TRBJ1-6, with D uncertain. CDR3 length: 15 amino acids. V shed 6 bases and J shed 7 bases, with 16 bases lying between them. In germline, CDR1 is SNHLY, CDR2 FYNNEI. The CDR3 loop is CASRVGRGWNSPLHF. As DNA, the CDR3 is TGTGCCAGCAGAGTCGGACGGGGTTGGAATTCACCCCTCCACTTT.

The rearrangement uses TRBV29-1 and TRBJ2-3; 8 bases are a match to TRBD1. V shed 7 bases, J shed 1 base, and the junction held 4 bases outside the gene matches. Germline values: CDR1 SQVTM, CDR2 ANQGSEA. This CDR3 is built from 13 residues. For the CDR3, the DNA is TGCAGCGCCAAACAGGGGGGCACAGATACGCAGTATTTT. Translation gives CSAKQGGTDTQYF.

The V gene is TRBV30, the J gene TRBJ1-1; D possibly corresponds to TRBD1 (6 bases). The CDR3 runs to 12 residues. From germline, CDR1 is GTSNPN and CDR2 SVGIG (reference sequence). V lost 8 bases to trimming and J lost 6 bases, with 16 bases between them. This chain's CDR3 is CASSVGAAEAFF. The CDR3 coding sequence is TGTGCCAGTTCGGTGGGGGCAGCTGAAGCTTTCTTT.

This clonotype was detected once. This is likely a read error, given that the CDR3 carries no conserved phenylalanine or tryptophan at its end. The DNA is omitted, as the CDR3 cannot be located on it reliably, and the CDR3 follows TCRdb's listing. The V and J genes are TRBV6-6 and TRBJ1-6. The CDR3 has 8 residues if both end residues are counted. Germline assignment: CDR1 MNHNY and CDR2 SVGAGI (reference sequence). CDR3 region: CASSPLRL.

The gene calls are TRBV9 and TRBJ1-6, with 10 positions matching TRBD1. Germline values: CDR1 SGDLS, CDR2 YYNGEE. Losses at the gene ends were 2 bases for V and 11 bases for J; bases not matched to a gene: 7. This CDR3 is 15 amino acids long. The CDR3 loop reads CASSVGTGDLAPLHF. CDR3 in DNA: TGTGCCAGCAGCGTGGGGACAGGGGACCTGGCACCCCTCCACTTT.

The CDR3: CASSPEGSEDQPQHF. DNA of the CDR3: TGCGCCAGCAGCCCCGAGGGATCTGAAGACCAGCCCCAGCATTTT. This chain links TRBV5-1 with TRBJ1-5; no firm D call. The CDR3 is made up of 15 amino acids. V was clipped by 4 bases and J by 7 bases, with 18 bases between them. Looked up from germline, CDR1 is SGHRS and CDR2 is YFSETQ.

This clonotype was detected many times. The chain is built from TRBV29-1 and TRBJ2-7, with 9 bases aligning to TRBD2. From germline, CDR1 is SQVTM and CDR2 ANQGSEA. The ends lost 4 bases at V and 0 bases at J; junction bases unmatched: 10. The CDR3 length is 16 residues. CDR3 coding DNA: TGCAGCGTTGGTGGGATAGCGGGAGTTTCCTCCTACGAGCAGTACTTC. It encodes CSVGGIAGVSSYEQYF.

This clonotype has a count of ten or more. For the CDR3, the DNA is TGTGCCAGCAGTTACTCCGAGACAGGGGGTTCACCCCTCCACTTT. The encoded protein is CASSYSETGGSPLHF. This chain uses TRBV6-6 with TRBJ1-6, with 9 nucleotides matching TRBD1. After removal of 0 bases from V and 9 bases from J, the junction contained 3 bases not matched to a gene. The CDR3 consists of 15 residues. CDR1 is MNHNY and CDR2 is SVGAGI in the germline V gene (reference sequence).

This clonotype was observed a handful of times. V usage is TRBV29-1 and J usage is TRBJ1-1, with 10 bases lining up with TRBD1. V shed 8 bases, J shed 1 base, and the junction held 4 bases outside the gene matches. The CDR3 is made up of 13 amino acids. Germline values: CDR1 SQVTM, CDR2 ANQGSEA. This CDR3 is CSLWDRGNTEAFF. CDR3 coding DNA: TGCAGCCTGTGGGACAGGGGGAACACTGAAGCTTTCTTT.

The genes are TRBV19 and TRBJ2-2; a weak D match, TRBD1 (6 bases). Germline lookup yields CDR1 LNHDA and CDR2 SQIVND (reference sequence). V was trimmed by 3 bases and J by 7 bases, leaving 15 bases between them. The CDR3 has 15 residues. CDR3 region: CASSITPQGSGELFF. CDR3 nucleotide sequence: TGTGCCAGTAGTATTACCCCGCAGGGGAGCGGGGAGCTGTTTTTT. The full variable domain, with the rest looked up from reference TRBV19 and TRBJ2-2, is DGGITQSPKYLFRKEGQNVTLSCEQNLNHDAMYWYRQDPGQGLRLIYYSQIVNDFQKGDIAEGYSVSREKKESFPLTVTSAQKNPTAFYLCASSITPQGSGELFFGEGSRLTVL.

The table lists this clonotype with a few counts. V gene TRBV4-1 combines with J gene TRBJ2-7, with TRBD1 matching 7 bases. The V and J ends lost 0 bases and 0 bases, in that order; junction bases with no gene match: 8. The germline V gene encodes CDR1 MGHRA and CDR2 YSYEKL. The CDR3 is 17 residues long. CDR3 bases: TGCGCCAGCAGCCAAGACGACAGGGACGCCTTCTCCTACGAGCAGTACTTC. It yields the protein CASSQDDRDAFSYEQYF.

In this sample, this clonotype turned up a few times. The genes are TRBV12-3 or TRBV12-4 and TRBJ1-3, with D maybe TRBD1 (5 bases). Trimming took off 5 bases at V and 4 bases at J, with 18 bases between the two ends. The CDR3 contains 16 residues. The CDR3 sequence: CASSPGAPGYGNTIYF. The CDR3 nucleotides read TGTGCCAGCAGTCCCGGGGCCCCGGGCTACGGAAACACCATATATTTT.

This clonotype was detected ten times or more. The rearrangement links TRBV6-5 to TRBJ1-2; 7 bases are shared with TRBD1. CDR3 length equals 17 residues. Unmatched junction bases numbered 16, after V lost 5 bases and J lost 4 bases. Germline lookup yields CDR1 MNHEY and CDR2 SVGAGI. The CDR3 region has the DNA TGTGCCAGCAGTAGGGACGGGACAGAATCACTGATCTATGGCTACACCTTC. Its translation is CASSRDGTESLIYGYTF.